A selection of T cell receptor beta chains follows, all from one sample in a study of blood T cell repertoires in COVID-19. TCRdb's copy holds only in-frame clones and misses some; the assay was immunoSEQ multiplex PCR. Of approximately 360,000 clones listed, around 87% are singletons. Input material: PBMCs or T cells enriched from blood (not recorded which). These receptors all stem from a man in his forties or fifties in a cohort exposed to, infected with or recovered from COVID-19 (not recorded which). Both conserved end residues are part of each CDR3. A D gene is named only where the DNA matches it firmly. The size field is filled for only some rows; it gives once, few, many or a size class.

TRBD1	TRBV9	TRBJ1-6	once	15	TGTGCCAGCAGCGTAGATGGCAGGGGGAATTCACCCCTCCACTTT	CASSVDGRGNSPLHF
TRBD2	TRBV6-5	TRBJ2-7	.	11	TGTGCCACCCGGGGGGTTTACGAGCAGTACTTC	CATRGVYEQYF
.	TRBV7-9	TRBJ2-3	.	15	TGTGCCAGCAGCTTAATTGGCGGAAGCACAGATACGCAGTATTTT	CASSLIGGSTDTQYF
.	TRBV14	TRBJ1-2	once	14	TGTGCCAGCAGCCCACAGGCGGGGGACTATGGCTACACCTTC	CASSPQAGDYGYTF
.	TRBV5-1	TRBJ1-2	.	15	TGCGCCAGCAGCTTAACAGGAGGGAGTGGTCCCGGCTACACCTTC	CASSLTGGSGPGYTF
.	TRBV27	TRBJ1-6	.	14	TGTGCCAGCAGTTTATGGCAGGGTTTCTCACCCCTCCACTTT	CASSLWQGFSPLHF
TRBD1	TRBV29-1	TRBJ1-1	.	14	TGCAGCGTAGGCCGGACAGGGGCGGGGACTGAAGCTTTCTTT	CSVGRTGAGTEAFF
TRBD2	TRBV7-8	TRBJ2-3	once	16	TGTGCCAGCAGCTTATCTCGGACTAGTAGCACAGATACGCAGTATTTT	CASSLSRTSSTDTQYF
TRBD2	TRBV4-2	TRBJ2-5	once	16	TGTGCCAGCAGCCAAGGTATAGCGGGGGACCAAGAGACCCAGTACTTC	CASSQGIAGDQETQYF
TRBD1	TRBV3-1/TRBV3-2	TRBJ2-7	.	15	TGTGCCAGCAGCCAAGATCGAGGGACAGGGTTCGAGCAGTACTTC	CASSQDRGTGFEQYF
TRBD1	TRBV14	TRBJ2-1	.	15	TGTGCCAGCAGCTTTGGGACAGGGCCGAACAATGAGCAGTTCTTC	CASSFGTGPNNEQFF
.	TRBV27	TRBJ2-6	.	18	TGTGCCAGCAGTCCTCGGGCAGGGGCACTCTCTGGGGCCAACGTCCTGACTTTC	CASSPRAGALSGANVLTF
TRBD1	TRBV12-3/TRBV12-4	TRBJ2-5	.	13	TGTGCCAGCAGTACGACAGGGGTGGAGACCCAGTACTTC	CASSTTGVETQYF
.	TRBV12-3/TRBV12-4	TRBJ1-1	.	13	TGTGCCAGCAGTTTTGGGGGGGGCACTGAAGCTTTCTTT	CASSFGGGTEAFF
TRBD1	TRBV7-9	TRBJ1-4	.	16	TGTGCCAGCAGCCTCGGGACAGGGGCAACTAATGAAAAACTGTTTTTT	CASSLGTGATNEKLFF
.	TRBV28	TRBJ2-5	.	13	TGTGCCAGCAGTTTGGGCACCCCAGAGACCCAGTACTTC	CASSLGTPETQYF
TRBD1	TRBV5-1	TRBJ2-2	.	17	TGCGCCAGCAGAGGGACAGGCCATACTTCGAACACCGGGGAGCTGTTTTTT	CASRGTGHTSNTGELFF
.	TRBV18	TRBJ2-7	.	13	TGTGCCAGCTCACCAACAGGGCCCTACGAGCAGTACTTC	CASSPTGPYEQYF
.	TRBV5-1	TRBJ2-5	.	14	TGCGCCAGCAGCTTGGCCTTAGGGGTGGAGACCCAGTACTTC	CASSLALGVETQYF
TRBD2	TRBV7-9	TRBJ2-7	.	15	TGTGCCAGCAGCCTAGGGGCCGGGACTAGCGACGAGCAGTACTTC	CASSLGAGTSDEQYF
.	TRBV15	TRBJ2-5	medium-sized	15	TGTGCCACCAGCAGAGATCGGGGGAACCAAGAGACCCAGTACTTC	CATSRDRGNQETQYF
TRBD1	TRBV10-3	TRBJ2-7	.	14	TGTGCCATCTATCCGGGACAGGGGATCGGGGAGCAGTACTTC	CAIYPGQGIGEQYF
TRBD1	TRBV15	TRBJ2-5	.	16	TGTGCCACCAGCAGCCAGGGACAGCTCCACCAAGAGACCCAGTACTTC	CATSSQGQLHQETQYF
TRBD1	TRBV14	TRBJ2-3	.	18	TGTGCCAGCAGCCAGACACCGGGACAGGGATATTTGGTAGATACGCAGTATTTT	CASSQTPGQGYLVDTQYF
TRBD1	TRBV5-6	TRBJ2-5	.	15	TGTGCCAGCAGCTCGGGACAGGGGGCCGGGGAGACCCAGTACTTC	CASSSGQGAGETQYF
TRBD1	TRBV4-1	TRBJ1-2	.	15	TGCGCCAGCAGCGCGTCACAGGACAGGAACTATGGCTACACCTTC	CASSASQDRNYGYTF
TRBD1	TRBV5-1	TRBJ1-1	few	13	TGCGCCAGCAGCTGGGACAGGGGCACTGAAGCTTTCTTT	CASSWDRGTEAFF
TRBD1	TRBV5-1	TRBJ1-1	few	15	TGCGCCAGCAGCCTAGAGACAGGGGGCGTCACTGAAGCTTTCTTT	CASSLETGGVTEAFF
.	TRBV6-1	TRBJ1-1	.	13	TGTGCCAGCAGTGAGACAGCGAACACTGAAGCTTTCTTT	CASSETANTEAFF
.	TRBV19	TRBJ1-6	.	13	TGTGCCAGTAGTCAGGGTACGGATTCACCCCTCCACTTT	CASSQGTDSPLHF
.	TRBV30	TRBJ1-6	.	13	TGTGCCTGGAGTGCACAGGACAATTCACCCCTCCACTTT	CAWSAQDNSPLHF
TRBD1	TRBV5-6	TRBJ2-7	.	14	TGTGCCAGCAGCCCGAGGACAGGACGTGGTGAGCAGTACTTC	CASSPRTGRGEQYF
.	TRBV5-1	TRBJ2-7	.	14	TGCGCCAGCAGCCGCGGGACTGCCCTGGACGAGCAGTACTTC	CASSRGTALDEQYF
.	TRBV27	TRBJ2-2	few	14	TGTGCCAGCAGGTCCGGGACAAAGATCGGGGAGCTGTTTTTT	CASRSGTKIGELFF
.	TRBV5-1	TRBJ2-1	.	15	TGCGCCAGCAGTGAGGCGGTGAGCTCCTACAATGAGCAGTTCTTC	CASSEAVSSYNEQFF
.	TRBV6-5	TRBJ2-2	.	15	TGTGCCAGCAGTTACTTCAGGGGGAGGACCGGGGAGCTGTTTTTT	CASSYFRGRTGELFF
.	TRBV3-1/TRBV3-2	TRBJ2-5	.	14	TGTGCCAGCAGCCAAGACCAGGGGCGGGAGACCCAGTACTTC	CASSQDQGRETQYF
.	TRBV18	TRBJ1-2	.	14	TGTGCCAGCTCACCACCCCCAGGGGTGGATGGCTACACCTTC	CASSPPPGVDGYTF
.	TRBV4-2	TRBJ2-1	.	19	TGTGCCAGCAGCCGACGCCCTCGGGGCGGGAAAGCGGACTACAATGAGCAGTTCTTC	CASSRRPRGGKADYNEQFF
.	TRBV20-1	TRBJ1-2	.	11	TGCAGTGCTGGCGCGCCCGGGGGCTACACCTTC	CSAGAPGGYTF
.	TRBV20-1	TRBJ2-3	.	14	TGCAGTGCCAGTCCCCACCATCGGACAGATACGCAGTATTTT	CSASPHHRTDTQYF
.	TRBV29-1	TRBJ2-3	.	13	TGCAGCGGCAGGGCCGCTAGCACAGATACGCAGTATTTT	CSGRAASTDTQYF
.	TRBV10-1	TRBJ2-5	.	15	TGCGCCAGCAGTGAGTTCGGGACTCGAGGAGAGACCCAGTACTTC	CASSEFGTRGETQYF
.	TRBV2	TRBJ1-1	once	13	TGTGCCAGCAGTGTCTTGAGTTACACTGAAGCTTTCTTT	CASSVLSYTEAFF
TRBD1	TRBV5-4	TRBJ2-1	.	14	TGTGCCAGCAGCTTCACAGGGGGTAGCAATGAGCAGTTCTTC	CASSFTGGSNEQFF
TRBD1	TRBV7-2	TRBJ1-1	.	16	TGTGCCAGCAGCATGGGACGACAGGGTTTGCGCACTGAAGCTTTCTTT	CASSMGRQGLRTEAFF
TRBD1	TRBV7-9	TRBJ1-4	.	14	TGTGCCAGCAGCGGGGACAGGGTTAATGAAAAACTGTTTTTT	CASSGDRVNEKLFF
.	TRBV9	TRBJ2-5	once	14	TGTGCCAGCAGCGTAAGCGGGCCCCAAGAGACCCAGTACTTC	CASSVSGPQETQYF
.	TRBV2	TRBJ1-1	.	15	TGTGCCAGCAGTGATGGTCCAGGGTTCAACACTGAAGCTTTCTTT	CASSDGPGFNTEAFF
.	TRBV3-1/TRBV3-2	TRBJ1-5	.	12	TGTGCCAGCAGCATACGGAATCAGCCCCAGCATTTT	CASSIRNQPQHF
TRBD1	TRBV30	TRBJ1-6	once	14	TGTGCCTTCCAATCCGGGACAGTTAATTCACCCCTCCACTTT	CAFQSGTVNSPLHF
.	TRBV28	TRBJ1-5	.	14	TGTGCCAGCAGTTTCCCGGTCAGCAATCAGCCCCAGCATTTT	CASSFPVSNQPQHF
TRBD1	TRBV7-9	TRBJ2-1	.	16	TGTGCCAGCAGCTTATCCGGGACAGGCGCTTACAATGAGCAGTTCTTC	CASSLSGTGAYNEQFF